The TCR beta chain described here comes from a study of OX40 agonist ivuxolimab in advanced cancers. Study results and caveats: Clonal expansion was seen in CD4+ and CD8+ blood T cells by week 6 at 0.1 to 3.0 mg/kg. Compared with CD4+, CD8+ T cells on average had more expanded clones.

Blood draws occurred at baseline, cycle 4 day 1, and cycle 7 day 1. Assay used: immunoSEQ multiplex PCR; TCRdb lists only in-frame clones, some missing. This sample carries about 93,000 clones, approximately 90% of them seen once, and the ten largest clones take 0.45% to 0.6%. The CDR3 spans 15 residues. Germline V CDR1 and CDR2: LNHDA, SQIVND (reference sequence). Germline trimming cut 5 bases from V and 2 bases from J; bases unmatched to any gene: 8. Turning to this clone: What it binds is unknown.

The clonotype was recovered from an adult with an advanced solid tumor such as melanoma, head and neck, liver or kidney cancer. The rearrangement uses TRBV19 and TRBJ1-2; 7 nucleotides agree with TRBD1. Material: CD4+ or CD8+ T cells sorted from blood, obtained in a trial of the OX40 agonist ivuxolimab. The chain's CDR3 is CASSPMTGTNYGYTF. The CDR3 coding sequence is TGTGCCAGTAGTCCCATGACAGGGACCAACTATGGCTACACCTTC.